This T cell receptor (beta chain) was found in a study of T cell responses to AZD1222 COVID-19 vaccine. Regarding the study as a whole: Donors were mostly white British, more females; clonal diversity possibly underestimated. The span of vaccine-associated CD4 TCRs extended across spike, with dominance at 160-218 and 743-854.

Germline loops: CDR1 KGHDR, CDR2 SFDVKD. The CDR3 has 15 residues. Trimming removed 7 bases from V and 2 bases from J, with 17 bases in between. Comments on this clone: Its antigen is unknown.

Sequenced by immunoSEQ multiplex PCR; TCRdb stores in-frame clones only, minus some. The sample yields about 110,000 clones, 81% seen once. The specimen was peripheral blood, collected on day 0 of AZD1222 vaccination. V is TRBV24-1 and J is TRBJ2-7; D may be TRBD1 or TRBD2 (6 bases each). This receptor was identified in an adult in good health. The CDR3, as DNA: TGTGCCACCAGCTCGGGGGCAGGAGAGACCTACGAGCAGTACTTC. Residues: CATSSGAGETYEQYF.